Sequencing of this TCR beta chain was carried out in a study of CD8 T cells in ankylosing spondylitis. Study-level findings and limits: There was a TCR beta motif, made of several highly homologous variants, that appeared characteristic of ankylosing spondylitis blood.

Germline V gives CDR1 MNHEY, CDR2 SVGEGT. V dropped 6 bases and J dropped 8 bases, with 16 bases sitting between them. This CDR3 region has 14 residues. This clonotype showed up just a few times. Its specificity is unknown. Molecular-barcoded quantitative 5'-RACE produced these TCR beta libraries. TCRdb reprocessed the 5' RACE reads via MiXCR and lists one record per CDR3 protein. The table includes just under 550,000 distinct CDR3 sequences, about 13% detected once. The sequenced sample consisted of blood, either unsorted or a sorted T cell fraction (not recorded which). The chain joins TRBV6-2 or TRBV6-3 to TRBJ1-4; D gene unclear. This receptor was taken from a male donor with ankylosing spondylitis. In DNA, the CDR3 is TGTGCCAGCAGCCGGACCGCGCTTGGGGAAAAACTGTTTTTT. This sequence encodes CASSRTALGEKLFF.